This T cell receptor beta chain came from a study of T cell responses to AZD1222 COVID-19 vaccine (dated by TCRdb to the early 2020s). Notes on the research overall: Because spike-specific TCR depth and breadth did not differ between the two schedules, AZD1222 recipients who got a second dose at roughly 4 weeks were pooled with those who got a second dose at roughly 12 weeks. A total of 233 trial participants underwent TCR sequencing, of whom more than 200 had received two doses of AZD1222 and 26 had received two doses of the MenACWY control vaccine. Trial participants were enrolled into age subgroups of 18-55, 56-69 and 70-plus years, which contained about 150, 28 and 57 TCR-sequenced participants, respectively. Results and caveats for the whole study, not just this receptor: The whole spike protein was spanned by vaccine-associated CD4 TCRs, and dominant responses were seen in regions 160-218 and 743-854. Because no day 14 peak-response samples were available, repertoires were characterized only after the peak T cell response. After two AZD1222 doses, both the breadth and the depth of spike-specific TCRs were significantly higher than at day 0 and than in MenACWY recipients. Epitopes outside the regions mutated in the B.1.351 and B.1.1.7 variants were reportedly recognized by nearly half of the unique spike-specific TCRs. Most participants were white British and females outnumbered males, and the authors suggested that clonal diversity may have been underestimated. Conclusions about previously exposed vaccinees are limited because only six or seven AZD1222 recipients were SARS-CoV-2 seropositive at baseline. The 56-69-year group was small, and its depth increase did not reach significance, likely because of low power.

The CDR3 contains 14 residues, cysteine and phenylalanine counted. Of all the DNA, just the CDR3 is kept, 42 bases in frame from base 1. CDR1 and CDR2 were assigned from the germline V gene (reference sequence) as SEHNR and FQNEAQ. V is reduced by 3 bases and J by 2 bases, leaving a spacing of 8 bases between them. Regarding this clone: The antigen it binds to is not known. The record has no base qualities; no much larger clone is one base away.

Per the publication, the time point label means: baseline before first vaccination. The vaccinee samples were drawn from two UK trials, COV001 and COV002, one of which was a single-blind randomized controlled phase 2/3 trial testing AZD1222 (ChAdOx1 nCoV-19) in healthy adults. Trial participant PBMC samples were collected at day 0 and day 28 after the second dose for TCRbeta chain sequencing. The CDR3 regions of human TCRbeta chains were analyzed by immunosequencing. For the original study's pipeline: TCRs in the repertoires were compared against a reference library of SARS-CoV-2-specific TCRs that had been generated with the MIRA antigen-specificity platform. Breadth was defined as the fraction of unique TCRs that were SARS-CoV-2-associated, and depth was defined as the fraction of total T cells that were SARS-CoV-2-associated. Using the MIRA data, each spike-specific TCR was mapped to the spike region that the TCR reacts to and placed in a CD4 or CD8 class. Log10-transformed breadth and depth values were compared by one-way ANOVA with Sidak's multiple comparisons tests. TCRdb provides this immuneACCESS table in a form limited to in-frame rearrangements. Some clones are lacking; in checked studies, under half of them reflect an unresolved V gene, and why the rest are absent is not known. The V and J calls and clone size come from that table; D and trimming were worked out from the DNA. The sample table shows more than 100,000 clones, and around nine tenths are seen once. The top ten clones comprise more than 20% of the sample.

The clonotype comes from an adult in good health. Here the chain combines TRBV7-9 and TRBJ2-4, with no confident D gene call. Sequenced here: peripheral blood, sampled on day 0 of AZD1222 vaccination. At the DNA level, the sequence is TGTGCCAGCAGCTTCCAGGATTCCAAAAACATTCAGTACTTC. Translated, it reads CASSFQDSKNIQYF.